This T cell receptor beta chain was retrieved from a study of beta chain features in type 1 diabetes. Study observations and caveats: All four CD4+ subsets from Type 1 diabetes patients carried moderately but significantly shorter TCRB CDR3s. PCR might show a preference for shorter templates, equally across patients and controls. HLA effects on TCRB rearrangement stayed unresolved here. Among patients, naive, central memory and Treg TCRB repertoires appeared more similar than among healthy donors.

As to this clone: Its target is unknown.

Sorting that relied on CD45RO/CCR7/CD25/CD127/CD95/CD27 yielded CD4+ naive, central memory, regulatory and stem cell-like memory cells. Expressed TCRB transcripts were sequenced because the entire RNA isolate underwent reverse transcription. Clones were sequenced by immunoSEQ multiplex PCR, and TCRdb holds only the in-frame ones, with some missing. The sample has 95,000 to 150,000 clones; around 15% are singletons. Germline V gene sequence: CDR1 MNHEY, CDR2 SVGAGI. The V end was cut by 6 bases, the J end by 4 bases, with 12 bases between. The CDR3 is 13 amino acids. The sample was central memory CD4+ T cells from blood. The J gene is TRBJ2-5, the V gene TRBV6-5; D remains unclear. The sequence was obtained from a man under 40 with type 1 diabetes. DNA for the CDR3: TGTGCCAGCAGGGGATATTTGGGAGAGACCCAGTACTTC. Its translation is CASRGYLGETQYF.